This paragraph covers one T cell receptor (beta chain) sequence. Its matching antigen is unknown. Use of 60 Vbeta and 13 Jbeta primers characterized the PCR. Using immunoSEQ multiplex PCR, the repertoire was profiled, and TCRdb retains in-frame clones only, with some absent. This table holds about 130,000 clones, roughly 78% found once. The source of the sample is a study of cytomegalovirus exposure and HLA in healthy donors. Broader study findings: The CMV antigen specificity of three CMV-associated chains was confirmed through in vitro analysis.

The specimen was PBMCs. The origin of this receptor is a man between 25 and 39 years old in good health and CMV-seronegative.

CDR3 DNA sequence: TGTGCCAGCTCATCCACCCGACAGGAAGGGGCTGAAGCTTTCTTT. It is translated as CASSSTRQEGAEAFF. This chain uses TRBV18 with TRBJ1-1; maybe TRBD1 (6 bases). Germline V lookup: CDR1 KGHSH, CDR2 LQKENI. The CDR3 extends over 15 amino acids. The V end lost 5 bases, the J end lost 6 bases, and 19 bases lay between the germline ends.